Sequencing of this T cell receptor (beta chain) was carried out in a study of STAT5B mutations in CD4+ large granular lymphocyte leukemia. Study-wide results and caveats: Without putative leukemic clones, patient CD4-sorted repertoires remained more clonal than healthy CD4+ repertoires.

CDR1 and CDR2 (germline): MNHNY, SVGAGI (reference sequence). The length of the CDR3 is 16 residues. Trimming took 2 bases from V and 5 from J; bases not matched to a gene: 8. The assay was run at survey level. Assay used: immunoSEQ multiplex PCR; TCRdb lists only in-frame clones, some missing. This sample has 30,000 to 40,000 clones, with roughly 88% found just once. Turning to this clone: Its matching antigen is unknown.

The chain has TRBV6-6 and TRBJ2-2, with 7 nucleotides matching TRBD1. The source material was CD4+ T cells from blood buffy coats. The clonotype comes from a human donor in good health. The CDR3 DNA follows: TGTGCCAGCAGTTACGATAGACAGGGTGATACCGGGGAGCTGTTTTTT. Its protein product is CASSYDRQGDTGELFF.